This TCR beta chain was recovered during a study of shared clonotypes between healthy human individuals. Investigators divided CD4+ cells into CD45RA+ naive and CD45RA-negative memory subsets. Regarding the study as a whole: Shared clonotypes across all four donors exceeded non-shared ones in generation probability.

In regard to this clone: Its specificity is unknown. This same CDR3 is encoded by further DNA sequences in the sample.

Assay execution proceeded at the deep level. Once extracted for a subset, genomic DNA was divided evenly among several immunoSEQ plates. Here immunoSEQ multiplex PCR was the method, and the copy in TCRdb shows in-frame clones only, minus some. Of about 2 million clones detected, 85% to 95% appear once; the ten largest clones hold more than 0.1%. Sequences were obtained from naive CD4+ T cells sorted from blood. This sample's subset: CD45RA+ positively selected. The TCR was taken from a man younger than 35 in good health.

CDR3 sequence: CASSDIGETQYF. CDR3 DNA: TGTGCCAGCAGTGATATCGGGGAGACCCAGTACTTC. The gene calls are TRBV2 and TRBJ2-5; D unresolved. The V end lost 3 bases, the J end lost 5 bases, and 7 bases lay between the germline ends. This CDR3 region has 12 residues. Germline V CDR1 and CDR2: SNHLY, FYNNEI.